A selection of T cell receptor beta chains follows, all from one sample in a study of early T cells in non-severe SARS-CoV-2 infection. TCRdb called the 5' RACE reads again in MiXCR, with one record for every CDR3 protein. The data show approximately 35,000 distinct CDR3 sequences, roughly 4% seen once. The sample comprised whole blood. The receptors shown here come from an adult who was a healthcare worker with PCR-confirmed SARS-CoV-2 infection or an uninfected control (not recorded which). Both conserved end residues are part of each CDR3. The order of the fields is D gene, clone size, V gene, J gene, CDR3 protein, CDR3 DNA. A D gene is named only where the DNA matches it firmly. Size tells how often a clone was seen (once, few, many) or the class of an expanded clone, and some rows leave it out.

>.|many|TRBV18|TRBJ2-7
CASSPRGGGSYEQYF
TGTGCCAGCTCACCAAGGGGAGGGGGCTCCTACGAGCAGTACTTC
>TRBD1|many|TRBV20-1|TRBJ1-5
CSASTGGWLSNQPQHF
TGCAGTGCATCGACAGGGGGCTGGCTGAGCAATCAGCCCCAGCATTTT
>.|.|TRBV7-9|TRBJ1-2
CASSLGTVSAPGGYTF
TGTGCCAGCAGCTTAGGGACGGTCTCCGCTCCCGGTGGCTACACCTTC
>TRBD1|.|TRBV9|TRBJ2-7
CASGGTGSYEQYF
TGTGCCAGCGGGGGGACAGGGTCTTACGAGCAGTACTTC
>.|many|TRBV20-1|TRBJ1-1
CSARGLRQVNTEAFF
TGCAGTGCTAGAGGGTTAAGACAGGTGAACACTGAAGCTTTCTTT
>TRBD1|many|TRBV6-6|TRBJ2-7
CASSRDRGHEQYF
TGTGCCAGCAGCCGGGACAGGGGACACGAGCAGTACTTC
>.|many|TRBV12-3/TRBV12-4|TRBJ1-1
CASRDTTNTEAFF
TGTGCCAGCAGGGACACTACGAACACTGAAGCTTTCTTT
>.|many|TRBV10-1|TRBJ2-3
CASSERLSGHTDTQYF
TGCGCCAGCAGTGAACGTCTCAGCGGCCACACAGATACGCAGTATTTT
>.|many|TRBV5-1|TRBJ1-1
CASSLVGTAVF
TGCGCCAGCAGCTTGGTGGGGACCGCGGTCTTT
>.|many|TRBV18|TRBJ2-1
CASSPRVEAYNEQFF
TGTGCCAGCTCACCAAGGGTAGAAGCCTACAATGAGCAGTTCTTC
>.|many|TRBV10-3|TRBJ2-2
CAINRQATLRTGELFF
TGTGCCATCAATAGACAGGCTACACTTCGCACCGGGGAGCTGTTTTTT
>.|many|TRBV30|TRBJ1-4
CAWSVPGGTNEKLFF
TGTGCCTGGAGTGTACCAGGCGGAACTAATGAAAAACTGTTTTTT
>.|many|TRBV5-6|TRBJ1-6
CASSFLRSPLHF
TGTGCCAGCAGCTTCTTGCGTTCACCCCTCCACTTT
>.|many|TRBV6-1|TRBJ2-3
CASSATDTQYF
TGTGCCAGCAGTGCCACAGATACGCAGTATTTT
>.|many|TRBV30|TRBJ1-1
CAWSRGVTEAFF
TGTGCCTGGAGTCGGGGGGTCACTGAAGCTTTCTTT
>.|many|TRBV21-1|TRBJ2-3
CASSKGGGGRADTQYF
TGTGCCAGCAGCAAAGGTGGCGGGGGTCGGGCAGATACGCAGTATTTT
>TRBD2|many|TRBV19|TRBJ2-1
CASSLSAGVYNEQFF
TGTGCCAGTAGTTTGTCAGCGGGAGTCTACAATGAGCAGTTCTTC
>.|many|TRBV7-8|TRBJ2-1
CASSSPAGPNNEQFF
TGTGCCAGCAGCTCCCCGGCGGGACCCAACAATGAGCAGTTCTTC
>.|many|TRBV28|TRBJ1-6
CASRPVRGLNSPLHF
TGTGCCAGCCGACCAGTTCGGGGGTTGAATTCACCCCTCCACTTT
>.|many|TRBV20-1|TRBJ2-3
CSAGTSIVDTQYF
TGCAGTGCTGGTACTAGTATTGTAGATACGCAGTATTTT
>.|.|TRBV7-9|TRBJ2-4
CASSLGDRLAKNIQYF
TGTGCCAGCAGCTTAGGAGACAGGTTAGCCAAAAACATTCAGTACTTC
>.|.|TRBV13|TRBJ2-7
CASSLEEGQGRREQYF
TGTGCCAGCAGCTTAGAAGAAGGGCAGGGCAGGAGGGAGCAGTACTTC
>.|many|TRBV24-1|TRBJ2-1
CATSDFPFHEQFF
TGTGCCACCAGTGATTTTCCTTTCCATGAGCAGTTCTTC
>.|many|TRBV11-3|TRBJ2-3
CASSLDGRSTDTQYF
TGTGCCAGCAGCTTAGACGGGAGAAGCACAGATACGCAGTATTTT
>TRBD2|.|TRBV2|TRBJ2-3
CASSERLAGVDTQYF
TGTGCCAGCAGTGAAAGGCTAGCGGGAGTAGATACGCAGTATTTT
>TRBD2|many|TRBV4-3|TRBJ2-1
CASSQQLSGGPLYNEQFF
TGCGCCAGCAGCCAGCAACTCAGCGGGGGCCCCCTCTACAATGAGCAGTTCTTC
>.|few|TRBV27|TRBJ1-6
CASSFQGSDNSPLHF
TGTGCCAGCAGTTTCCAGGGGAGTGATAATTCACCCCTCCACTTT
>TRBD1|many|TRBV20-1|TRBJ2-7
CSAREGQGWAYEQYF
TGCAGTGCTAGAGAGGGACAGGGCTGGGCCTACGAGCAGTACTTC
>TRBD2|once|TRBV3-1|TRBJ2-5
CASSPQENSGGPGTQYF
TGTGCCAGCAGCCCCCAAGAGAATAGCGGGGGGCCCGGCACCCAGTACTTC
>TRBD2|many|TRBV9|TRBJ2-3
CASSVGSGSGTDTQYF
TGTGCCAGCAGCGTAGGTAGCGGGAGTGGCACAGATACGCAGTATTTT